The 23 T cell receptor beta chains presented below share a single source sample, sequenced in a study of blood T cell repertoires in COVID-19 (TCRdb year 2020). Library preparation employed the immunoSEQ multiplex PCR assay. Entries here come from immuneACCESS through TCRdb and include only in-frame sequences with V and J called. Some clones fail to appear in such tables; in the studies checked, an unresolved V gene covers under half of the shortfall, and the cause of the remainder is unknown. The table for this sample lists under 250,000 clones; about 84% of them were counted only once. Clones ranked in the top ten supply over 9% of the sample. What was sequenced was peripheral blood. These receptors all stem from a man at least 80 years old with acute or convalescent COVID-19.

The chain uses TRBV9 and TRBJ2-1; 12 bases fit TRBD2. The CDR3 covers 15 residues. With V trimmed by 4 bases and J by 7 bases, 6 bases remained unmatched. CDR1 and CDR2 from the germline V gene are SGDLS and YYNGEE. The CDR3 here is CASSTVTSGSNEQFF. CDR3 coding DNA: TGTGCCAGCAGCACAGTGACTAGCGGGAGTAATGAGCAGTTCTTC.

V gene TRBV28 combines with J gene TRBJ1-1; 7 bases are shared with TRBD1. Germline values: CDR1 MDHEN, CDR2 SYDVKM. The CDR3 length is 14 residues. J was trimmed by 1 base and V by 3 bases; bases with no gene match: 2. The CDR3 bases are TGTGCCAGCAGTTTGGGACAGACGAACACTGAAGCTTTCTTT. Protein: CASSLGQTNTEAFF.

V usage is TRBV4-2 and J usage is TRBJ1-1; TRBD1 matches at 7 bases. The V gene end was trimmed by 1 base and the J gene end by 5 bases; junction bases not matched to a gene: 7. Germline CDR1 and CDR2: LGHNA and YNFKEQ. This CDR3 contains 15 residues. Here the CDR3 DNA reads TGTGCCAGCAGCCAAGGACAGGGAGTAAGGACTGAAGCTTTCTTT. It is translated as CASSQGQGVRTEAFF.

In regard to this clone: At one boundary the junction diverges from the germline segment, which might be a read error. The chain couples TRBV29-1 to TRBJ1-1; a possible D gene is TRBD1 (5 bases). Germline-derived CDR1 and CDR2 are SQVTM and ANQGSEA. This CDR3 spans 13 amino acids. The CDR3 DNA reads TGCAGCGTCTTATTCGGGGGGAACACTGAAACTTTCTTT. Its translation: CSVLFGGNTETFF.

This clone was seen once. The chain links TRBV28 to TRBJ1-2; perhaps TRBD1 as D (5 bases). The CDR3 runs 14 residues. The V and J ends lost 5 bases and 4 bases respectively, with 14 bases between them. Germline CDR1 is MDHEN and CDR2 is SYDVKM. CDR3 DNA sequence: TGTGCCAGCAGTCTCTCTGCAGGGATCTATGGCTACACCTTC. It translates to CASSLSAGIYGYTF.

The gene calls are TRBV5-4 and TRBJ1-2; 7 bases align to TRBD1. After removal of 4 bases from V and 2 bases from J, the junction contained 2 bases not matched to a gene. There are 13 residues in the CDR3. Germline loops: CDR1 SGHNT, CDR2 YYREEE (reference sequence). The CDR3 is CASSPGQNYGYTF. CDR3 bases: TGTGCCAGCAGCCCGGGACAGAACTATGGCTACACCTTC.

This clone appeared a single time. The chain has TRBV5-8 and TRBJ1-5; TRBD1 matches at 7 bases. CDR1 and CDR2 (germline): SGHTS, YDEGEE. CDR3 size: 15 residues. The J segment lost 3 bases and the V segment lost 1 base, leaving 4 bases of the junction unmatched. CDR3 region: CASSLRQGDNQPQHF. The DNA of the CDR3 is TGTGCCAGCAGCTTGAGACAGGGAGACAATCAGCCCCAGCATTTT.

This clone was seen a single time. The V and J genes are TRBV5-4 and TRBJ1-6, with D possibly matching TRBD1 (5 bases). The germline V and J ends were trimmed by 1 base and 9 bases, with 14 bases remaining between them. Per germline, CDR1 SGHNT and CDR2 YYREEE (reference sequence). This CDR3 has 15 amino acids. CDR3 coding DNA: TGTGCCAGCAGCTTGCATGCAGGGTCCCCTTCACCCCTCCACTTT. Its translation: CASSLHAGSPSPLHF.

CDR3 DNA sequence: TGCAGCGTGGACAGCTCCTACGAGCAGTACTTC. Its protein product is CSVDSSYEQYF. The rearrangement links TRBV29-1 to TRBJ2-7, with D maybe TRBD1 (6 bases). The CDR3 length is 11 residues. Trimming took 6 bases from V and 0 from J, leaving 6 bases between them. The germline V gene has CDR1 SQVTM and CDR2 ANQGSEA.

The rearrangement joins TRBV5-4 to TRBJ1-1; 9 nucleotides line up with TRBD1. CDR3 length equals 15 residues. The germline V gene encodes CDR1 SGHNT and CDR2 YYREEE (reference sequence). With V trimmed by 4 bases and J by 0 bases, 4 bases remained unmatched. DNA for the CDR3: TGTGCCAGCAGCCGCGGGACAGGGTTGAACACTGAAGCTTTCTTT. Residues: CASSRGTGLNTEAFF. The full variable domain, rest sourced from reference TRBV5-4 and TRBJ1-1, is ETGVTQSPTHLIKTRGQQVTLRCSSQSGHNTVSWYQQALGQGPQFIFQYYREEENGRGNFPPRFSGLQFPNYSSELNVNALELDDSALYLCASSRGTGLNTEAFFGQGTRLTVV.

The rearrangement joins TRBV5-1 to TRBJ2-5; perhaps TRBD2 as D (6 bases). This CDR3 has 13 amino acids. Germline V lookup: CDR1 SGHRS, CDR2 YFSETQ. V lost 3 bases and J lost 2, with 8 bases in between. Here the CDR3 DNA reads TGCGCCAGCAGCTATAGCGGACAAGAGACCCAGTACTTC. It specifies CASSYSGQETQYF.

The V and J genes are TRBV25-1 and TRBJ1-2; TRBD1 aligns across 8 bases. V shed 6 bases and J 4 bases; nucleotides not matched to a gene: 10. The CDR3 totals 15 residues. The germline V gene encodes CDR1 MGHDK and CDR2 SYGVNS. This CDR3 is CASRGTGRSFYGYTF. Written as DNA, the CDR3 is TGTGCCAGCAGAGGGACAGGTCGCTCCTTCTATGGCTACACCTTC.

The CDR3 loop is CASSQELRGGLGYTF. The CDR3 DNA reads TGTGCCAGCAGCCAAGAATTGAGAGGGGGCCTTGGCTACACCTTC. The J gene is TRBJ1-2, the V gene TRBV14; 7 positions agree with TRBD1. Germline CDR1 reads SGHDN; CDR2 reads FVKESK. V was pared by 0 bases and J by 7 bases, with 8 bases of the junction left unmatched. The CDR3 runs 15 residues.

The rearrangement links TRBV28 to TRBJ2-3, with 12 bases fitting TRBD2. With 5 bases clipped from V and 2 bases from J, the junction kept 8 bases outside the gene matches. Germline assignment: CDR1 MDHEN and CDR2 SYDVKM. CDR3 length: 17 residues. The CDR3, as DNA: TGTGCCAGCAGTCCTCTCGGGACTAGCGGGTACACAGATACGCAGTATTTT. Its translation is CASSPLGTSGYTDTQYF.

V gene TRBV27 combines with J gene TRBJ1-1; 7 positions match TRBD1. V trimming: 6 bases; J trimming: 1 base; junction bases outside the gene matches: 8. Germline V lookup: CDR1 MNHEY, CDR2 SMNVEV (reference sequence). The CDR3 contains 15 residues. The CDR3 DNA sequence: TGTGCCAGCAGCCGGAGGGGGCAACCGAACACTGAAGCTTTCTTT. Its translation: CASSRRGQPNTEAFF.

Only one count was recorded for this clone. The chain uses TRBV5-4 and TRBJ1-5, with TRBD1 as a possible D gene (6 bases). The V end lost 2 bases, the J end lost 4 bases, and 10 bases lay between the germline ends. The CDR3 consists of 14 residues. The germline V gene encodes CDR1 SGHNT and CDR2 YYREEE (reference sequence). Here the CDR3 DNA reads TGTGCCAGCAGCTTACAGGGAGCTAATCAGCCCCAGCATTTT. Residues: CASSLQGANQPQHF. Full variable domain (missing parts from reference TRBV5-4 and TRBJ1-5): ETGVTQSPTHLIKTRGQQVTLRCSSQSGHNTVSWYQQALGQGPQFIFQYYREEENGRGNFPPRFSGLQFPNYSSELNVNALELDDSALYLCASSLQGANQPQHFGDGTRLSIL.

The chain combines TRBV5-4 with TRBJ2-6, with 7 bases aligning to TRBD1. The germline V gene encodes CDR1 SGHNT and CDR2 YYREEE (reference sequence). V dropped 5 bases and J dropped 2; count of bases not matched to a gene: 7. This CDR3 region has 16 residues. The CDR3 here is CASSFAGQAGANVLTF. The CDR3 nucleotides are TGTGCCAGCAGTTTCGCCGGACAGGCTGGGGCCAACGTCCTGACTTTC.

J is TRBJ1-5 and V is TRBV29-1, with D hard to call. Trimming shortened V by 0 bases and J by 4 bases, and 7 bases separated the two germline ends. Germline V CDR1 and CDR2: SQVTM, ANQGSEA. The CDR3 runs 13 residues. CDR3 coding DNA: TGCAGCGTTGAAGAACAGTCTAATCAGCCCCAGCATTTT. Translating it yields CSVEEQSNQPQHF.

The CDR3 nucleotides are TGTGCCAGCAGTTTCTCCGCAGGGATCACTGAAGCTTTCTTT. This translates into CASSFSAGITEAFF. The chain combines TRBV28 with TRBJ1-1, with a tentative D call TRBD1 (5 bases). The CDR3 length is 14 residues. Looked up from germline, CDR1 is MDHEN and CDR2 is SYDVKM. V gave up 3 bases and J gave up 4 bases, with 12 bases separating them.

This chain links TRBV6-5 with TRBJ1-1; the match to TRBD1 covers 7 bases. The J segment lost 9 bases and the V segment lost 7 bases, leaving 11 bases of the junction unmatched. The CDR3 sequence is 13 residues long. Germline loops: CDR1 MNHEY, CDR2 SVGAGI. CDR3: CASTGTAYVQAFF. The CDR3 nucleotides read TGTGCCAGCACGGGGACAGCTTACGTCCAAGCTTTCTTT.

This clone was counted only a few times. This CDR3 reads CASSLYGTDSGNTIYF. DNA of the CDR3: TGTGCCAGTAGTCTTTACGGGACAGACTCTGGAAACACCATATATTTT. This sequence joins TRBV19 and TRBJ1-3; 7 nucleotides match TRBD1. Germline-derived CDR1 and CDR2 are LNHDA and SQIVND (reference sequence). Trimming at V came to 5 bases and at J to 0 bases, leaving 7 bases not matched to a gene. This CDR3 region has 16 residues.

The chain has TRBV28 and TRBJ1-2, with TRBD1 as a possible D gene (5 bases). CDR1 is MDHEN and CDR2 is SYDVKM in the germline V gene. This CDR3 is 14 amino acids long. V was pared by 7 bases and J by 2 bases, with 14 bases between. CDR3 DNA: TGTGCCAGCACCGGGGCTGGGAGGAACTATGGCTACACCTTC. It translates to CASTGAGRNYGYTF.

The CDR3 nucleotides are TGTGCCAGCAGTGAGGGAGGAGCCAAAAACATTCAGTACTTC. This translates into CASSEGGAKNIQYF. The chain combines TRBV6-1 with TRBJ2-4; TRBD2 might be the D (6 bases). This CDR3 region has 14 residues. Per germline, CDR1 MNHNS and CDR2 SASEGT. V lost 3 bases and J lost 0, with 6 bases in between.